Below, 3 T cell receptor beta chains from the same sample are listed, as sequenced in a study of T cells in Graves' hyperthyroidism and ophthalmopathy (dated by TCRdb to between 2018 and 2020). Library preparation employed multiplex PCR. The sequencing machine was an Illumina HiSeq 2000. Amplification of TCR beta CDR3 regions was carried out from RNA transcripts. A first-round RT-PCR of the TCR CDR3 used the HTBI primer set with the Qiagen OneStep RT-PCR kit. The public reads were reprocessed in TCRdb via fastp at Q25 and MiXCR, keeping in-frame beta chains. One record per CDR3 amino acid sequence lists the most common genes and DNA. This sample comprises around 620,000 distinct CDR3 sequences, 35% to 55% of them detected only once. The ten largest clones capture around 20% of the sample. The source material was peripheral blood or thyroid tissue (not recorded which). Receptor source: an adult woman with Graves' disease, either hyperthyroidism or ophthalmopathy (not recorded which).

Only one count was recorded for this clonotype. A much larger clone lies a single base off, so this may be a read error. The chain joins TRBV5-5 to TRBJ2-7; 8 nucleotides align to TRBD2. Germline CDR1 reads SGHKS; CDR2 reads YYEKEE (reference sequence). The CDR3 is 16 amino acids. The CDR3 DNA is TGTGTCAGCAGTTCCCCACGGAATAGCGGGACCTACGAGCAGTACTTC. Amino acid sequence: CVSSSPRNSGTYEQYF. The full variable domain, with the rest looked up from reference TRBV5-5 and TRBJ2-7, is DAGVTQSPTHLIKTRGQQVTLRCSPISGHKSVSWYQQVLGQGPQFIFQYYEKEERGRGNFPDRFSARQFPNYSSELNVNALLLGDSALYLCVSSSPRNSGTYEQYFGPGTRLTVT.

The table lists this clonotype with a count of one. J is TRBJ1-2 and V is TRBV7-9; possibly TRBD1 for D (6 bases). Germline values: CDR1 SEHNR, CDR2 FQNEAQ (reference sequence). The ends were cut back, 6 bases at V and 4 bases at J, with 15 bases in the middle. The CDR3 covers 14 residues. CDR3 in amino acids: CASSLKVRGYGYTF. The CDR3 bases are TGTGCCAGCAGTCTCAAGGTCAGGGGCTATGGCTACACCTTC. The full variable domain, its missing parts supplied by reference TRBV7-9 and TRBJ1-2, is DTGVSQNPRHKITKRGQNVTFRCDPISEHNRLYWYRQTLGQGPEFLTYFQNEAQLEKSRLLSDRFSAERPKGSFSTLEIQRTEQGDSAMYLCASSLKVRGYGYTFGSGTRLTVV.

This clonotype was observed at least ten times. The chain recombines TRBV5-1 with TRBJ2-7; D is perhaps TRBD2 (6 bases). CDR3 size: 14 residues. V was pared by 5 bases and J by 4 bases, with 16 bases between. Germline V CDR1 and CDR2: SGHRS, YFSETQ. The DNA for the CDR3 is TGCGCCAGCAGGGGCGGGACTGACAGTTACGAGCAGTACTTC. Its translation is CASRGGTDSYEQYF.